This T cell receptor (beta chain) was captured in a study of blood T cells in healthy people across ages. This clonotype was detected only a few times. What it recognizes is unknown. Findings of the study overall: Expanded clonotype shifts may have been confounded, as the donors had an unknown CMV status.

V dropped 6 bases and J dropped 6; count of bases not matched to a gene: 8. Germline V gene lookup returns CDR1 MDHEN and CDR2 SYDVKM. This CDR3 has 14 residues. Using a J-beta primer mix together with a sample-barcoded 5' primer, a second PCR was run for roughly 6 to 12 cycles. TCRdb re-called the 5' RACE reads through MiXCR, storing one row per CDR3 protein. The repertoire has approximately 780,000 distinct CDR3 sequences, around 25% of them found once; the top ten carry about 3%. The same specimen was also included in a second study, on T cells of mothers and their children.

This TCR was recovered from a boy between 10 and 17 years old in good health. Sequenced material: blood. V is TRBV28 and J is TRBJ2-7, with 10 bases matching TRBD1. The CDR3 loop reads CASSFRDRGVEQYF. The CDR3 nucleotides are TGTGCCAGCAGCTTCCGGGACAGGGGCGTCGAGCAGTACTTC.